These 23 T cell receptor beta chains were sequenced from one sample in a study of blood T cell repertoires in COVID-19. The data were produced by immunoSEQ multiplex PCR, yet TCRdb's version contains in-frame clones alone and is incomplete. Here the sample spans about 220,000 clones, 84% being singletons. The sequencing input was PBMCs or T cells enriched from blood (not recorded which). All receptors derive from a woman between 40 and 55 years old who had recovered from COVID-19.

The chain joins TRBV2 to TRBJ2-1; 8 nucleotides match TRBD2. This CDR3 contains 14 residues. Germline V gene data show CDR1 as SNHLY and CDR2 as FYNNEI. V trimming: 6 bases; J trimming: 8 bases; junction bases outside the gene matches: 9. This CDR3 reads CASSPGLDGDEQFF. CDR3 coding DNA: TGTGCCAGCAGCCCGGGACTAGACGGCGATGAGCAGTTCTTC. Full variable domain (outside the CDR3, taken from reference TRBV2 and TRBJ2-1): EPEVTQTPSHQVTQMGQEVILRCVPISNHLYFYWYRQILGQKVEFLVSFYNNEISEKSEIFDDQFSVERPDGSNFTLKIRSTKLEDSAMYFCASSPGLDGDEQFFGPGTRLTVL.

DNA of the CDR3: TGTGCCAGCAGCCCCTCCGGGACAGGGGTCCACGAGCAGTACTTC. It codes for CASSPSGTGVHEQYF. V usage is TRBV11-3 and J usage is TRBJ2-7; 10 nucleotides line up with TRBD1. CDR1 SGHNT and CDR2 YENEEA come from the germline V gene. CDR3 length: 15 residues. V shed 5 bases, J shed 5 bases, and the junction held 9 bases outside the gene matches.

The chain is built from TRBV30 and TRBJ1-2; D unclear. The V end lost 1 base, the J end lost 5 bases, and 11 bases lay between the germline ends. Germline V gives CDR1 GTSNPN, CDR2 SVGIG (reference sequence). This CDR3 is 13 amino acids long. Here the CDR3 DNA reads TGTGCCTGGAGTGGCGGGCAACTGTATGGCTACACCTTC. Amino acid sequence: CAWSGGQLYGYTF. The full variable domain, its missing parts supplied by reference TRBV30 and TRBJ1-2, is SQTIHQWPATLVQPVGSPLSLECTVEGTSNPNLYWYRQAAGRGLQLLFYSVGIGQISSEVPQNLSASRPQDRQFILSSKKLLLSDSGFYLCAWSGGQLYGYTFGSGTRLTVV.

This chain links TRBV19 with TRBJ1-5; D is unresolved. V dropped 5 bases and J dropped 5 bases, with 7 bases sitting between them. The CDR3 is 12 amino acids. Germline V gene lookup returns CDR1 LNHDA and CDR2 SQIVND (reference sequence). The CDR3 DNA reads TGTGCCAGTAGTGCCCCGGATCAGCCCCAGCATTTT. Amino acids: CASSAPDQPQHF.

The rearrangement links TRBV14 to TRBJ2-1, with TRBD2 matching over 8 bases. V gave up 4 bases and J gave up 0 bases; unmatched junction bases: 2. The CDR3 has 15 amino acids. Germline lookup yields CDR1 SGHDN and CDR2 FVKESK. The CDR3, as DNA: TGTGCCAGCAGCCTTAGCGGGACCTCCTACAATGAGCAGTTCTTC. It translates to CASSLSGTSYNEQFF.

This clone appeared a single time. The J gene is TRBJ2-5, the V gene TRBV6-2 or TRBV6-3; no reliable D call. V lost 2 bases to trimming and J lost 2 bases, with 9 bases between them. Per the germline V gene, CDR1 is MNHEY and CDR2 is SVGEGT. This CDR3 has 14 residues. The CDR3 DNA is TGTGCCAGCAGTTACGTGGCCGTTCAAGAGACCCAGTACTTC. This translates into CASSYVAVQETQYF.

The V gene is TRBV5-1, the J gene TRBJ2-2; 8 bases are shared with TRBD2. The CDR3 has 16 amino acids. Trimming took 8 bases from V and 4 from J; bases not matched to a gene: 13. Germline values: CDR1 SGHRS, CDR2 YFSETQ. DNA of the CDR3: TGCGCCAGTAAAACGGCGGGGGGCGGCGGCACCGGGGAGCTGTTTTTT. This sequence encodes CASKTAGGGGTGELFF.

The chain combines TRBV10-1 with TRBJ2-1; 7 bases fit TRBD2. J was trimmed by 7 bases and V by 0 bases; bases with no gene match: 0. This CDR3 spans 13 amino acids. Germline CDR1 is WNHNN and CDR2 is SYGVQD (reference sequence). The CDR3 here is CASSESGRNEQFF. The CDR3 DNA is TGCGCCAGCAGTGAGTCCGGGAGGAATGAGCAGTTCTTC.

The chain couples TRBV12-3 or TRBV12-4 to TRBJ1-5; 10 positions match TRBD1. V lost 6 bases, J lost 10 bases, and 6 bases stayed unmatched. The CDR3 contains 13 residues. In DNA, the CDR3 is TGTGCCAGCAGGGGGACAGGGGACTTTCCCCAGCATTTT. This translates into CASRGTGDFPQHF.

The CDR3 spells CASSPGLSYEQYF. The CDR3 DNA reads as TGTGCCAGCAGCCCGGGTCTCTCCTACGAGCAGTACTTC. This rearrangement joins TRBV7-2 to TRBJ2-7, with D hard to call. Trimming left V 5 bases short and J 0 bases short, with 8 bases between. This CDR3 region has 13 residues. From germline, CDR1 is SGHTA and CDR2 FQGNSA.

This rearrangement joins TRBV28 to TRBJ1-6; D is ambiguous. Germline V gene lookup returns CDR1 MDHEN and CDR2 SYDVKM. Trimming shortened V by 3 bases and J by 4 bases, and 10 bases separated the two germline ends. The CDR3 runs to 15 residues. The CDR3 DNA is TGTGCCAGCAGTTTGAGAGGCTATTATAATTCACCCCTCCACTTT. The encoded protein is CASSLRGYYNSPLHF.

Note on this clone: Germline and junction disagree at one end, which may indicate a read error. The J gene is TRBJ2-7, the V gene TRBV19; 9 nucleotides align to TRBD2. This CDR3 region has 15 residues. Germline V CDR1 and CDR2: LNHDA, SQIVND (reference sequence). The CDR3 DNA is TGTGCCAGTAGCATAGCGGGAGTGGCCGCCTACGAGCAGTACTTC. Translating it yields CASSIAGVAAYEQYF.

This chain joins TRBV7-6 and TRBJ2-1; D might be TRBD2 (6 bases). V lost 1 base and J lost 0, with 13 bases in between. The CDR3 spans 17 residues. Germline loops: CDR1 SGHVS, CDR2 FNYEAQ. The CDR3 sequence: CASSLVSGLYSYNEQFF. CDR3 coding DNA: TGTGCCAGCAGCTTAGTGAGCGGGCTTTACTCCTACAATGAGCAGTTCTTC.

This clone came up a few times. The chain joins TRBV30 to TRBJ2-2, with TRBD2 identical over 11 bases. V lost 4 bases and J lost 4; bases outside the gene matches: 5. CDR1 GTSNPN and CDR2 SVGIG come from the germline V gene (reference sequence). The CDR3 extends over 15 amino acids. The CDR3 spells CAWTTSGSITGELFF. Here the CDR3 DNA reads TGTGCCTGGACCACTAGCGGGAGTATCACCGGGGAGCTGTTTTTT.

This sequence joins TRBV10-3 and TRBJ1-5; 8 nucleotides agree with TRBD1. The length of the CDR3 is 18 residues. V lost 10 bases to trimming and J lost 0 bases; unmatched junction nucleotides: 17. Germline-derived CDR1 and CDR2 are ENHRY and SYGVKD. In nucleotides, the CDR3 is TGTGCCACCTCGTCAGGCCAGGGGGCCCTATATAGCAATCAGCCCCAGCATTTT. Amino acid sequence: CATSSGQGALYSNQPQHF.

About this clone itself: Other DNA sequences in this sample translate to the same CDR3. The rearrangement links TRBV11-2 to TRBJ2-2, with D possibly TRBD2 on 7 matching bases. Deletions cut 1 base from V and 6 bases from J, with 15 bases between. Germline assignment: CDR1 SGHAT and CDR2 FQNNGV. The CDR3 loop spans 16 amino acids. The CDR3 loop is CASSLVLGGGAGELFF. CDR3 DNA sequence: TGTGCCAGCAGCTTAGTTTTGGGAGGGGGGGCCGGGGAGCTGTTTTTT.

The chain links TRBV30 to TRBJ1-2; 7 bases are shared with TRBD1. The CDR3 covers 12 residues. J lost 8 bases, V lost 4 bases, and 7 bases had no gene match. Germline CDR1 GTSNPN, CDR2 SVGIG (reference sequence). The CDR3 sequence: CAWNWDSLGYTF. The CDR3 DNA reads TGTGCCTGGAATTGGGACAGTTTGGGCTACACCTTC.

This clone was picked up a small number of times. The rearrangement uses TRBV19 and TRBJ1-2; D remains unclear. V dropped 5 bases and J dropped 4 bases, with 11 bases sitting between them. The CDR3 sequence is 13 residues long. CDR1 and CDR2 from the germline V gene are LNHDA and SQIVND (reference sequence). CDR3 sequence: CASSAWQIYGYTF. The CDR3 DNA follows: TGTGCCAGTAGTGCATGGCAGATCTATGGCTACACCTTC.

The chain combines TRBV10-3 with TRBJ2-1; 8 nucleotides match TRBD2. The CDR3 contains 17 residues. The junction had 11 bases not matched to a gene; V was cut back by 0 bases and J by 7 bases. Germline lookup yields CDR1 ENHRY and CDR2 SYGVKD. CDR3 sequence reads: CAISESGSTSGRNEQFF. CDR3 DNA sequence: TGTGCCATCAGTGAGTCGGGGTCCACTAGCGGAAGAAATGAGCAGTTCTTC.

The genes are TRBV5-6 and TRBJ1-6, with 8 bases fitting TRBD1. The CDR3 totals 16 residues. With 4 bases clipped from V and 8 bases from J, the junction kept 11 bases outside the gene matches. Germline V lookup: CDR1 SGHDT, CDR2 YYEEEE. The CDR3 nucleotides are TGTGCCAGCAGCCGGTTCCGGGACAGGAGATATTCACCCCTCCACTTT. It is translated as CASSRFRDRRYSPLHF.

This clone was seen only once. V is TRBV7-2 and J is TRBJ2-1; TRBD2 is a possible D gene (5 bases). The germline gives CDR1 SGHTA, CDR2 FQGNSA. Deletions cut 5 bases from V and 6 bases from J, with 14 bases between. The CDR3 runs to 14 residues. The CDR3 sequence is CASSLGAGFNEQFF. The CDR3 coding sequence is TGTGCCAGCAGCCTGGGAGCTGGGTTCAATGAGCAGTTCTTC. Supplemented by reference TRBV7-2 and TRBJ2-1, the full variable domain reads GAGVSQSPSNKVTEKGKDVELRCDPISGHTALYWYRQSLGQGLEFLIYFQGNSAPDKSGLPSDRFSAERTGGSVSTLTIQRTQQEDSAVYLCASSLGAGFNEQFFGPGTRLTVL.

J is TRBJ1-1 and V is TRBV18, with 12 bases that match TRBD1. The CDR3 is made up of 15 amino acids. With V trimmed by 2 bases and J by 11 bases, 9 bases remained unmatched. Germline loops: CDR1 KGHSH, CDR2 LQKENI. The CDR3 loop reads CASSPVGTGGERAFF. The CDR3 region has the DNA TGTGCCAGCTCACCAGTCGGGACAGGGGGCGAGAGGGCTTTCTTT.

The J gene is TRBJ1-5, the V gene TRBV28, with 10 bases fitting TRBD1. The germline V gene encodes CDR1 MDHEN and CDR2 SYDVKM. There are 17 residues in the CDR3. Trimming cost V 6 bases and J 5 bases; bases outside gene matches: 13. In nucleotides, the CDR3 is TGTGCCAGCAGCCCATCCGGGACAGGGGCCGTCGATCAGCCCCAGCATTTT. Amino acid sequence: CASSPSGTGAVDQPQHF.